Presented here are 9 T cell receptor beta chains from one specimen sequenced in a study of T cell responses to AZD1222 COVID-19 vaccine. Measured with immunoSEQ multiplex PCR; TCRdb has only the in-frame clones, and not every one. Here the sample spans approximately 130,000 clones, about 94% being singletons. The sequencing here drew on peripheral blood, taken on day 0 of AZD1222 vaccination. The receptors shown here come from an adult in good health.

The chain recombines TRBV25-1 with TRBJ1-6; D gene ambiguous. The length of the CDR3 is 12 residues. The germline V gene encodes CDR1 MGHDK and CDR2 SYGVNS. The germline V and J ends were trimmed by 4 bases and 8 bases, with 6 bases remaining between them. Here the CDR3 DNA reads TGTGCCAGCAGTGCGGGAGATTCACCCCTCCACTTT. Translating it yields CASSAGDSPLHF.

The chain employs TRBV30 and TRBJ1-4; D may be TRBD1 (6 bases). Germline V gene lookup returns CDR1 GTSNPN and CDR2 SVGIG (reference sequence). This CDR3 is built from 12 residues. The V end lost 0 bases, the J end lost 8 bases, and 7 bases lay between the germline ends. CDR3 bases: TGTGCCTGGAGTGTACAGGGAGAAAAACTGTTTTTT. The encoded protein is CAWSVQGEKLFF. The full variable domain, its missing parts supplied by reference TRBV30 and TRBJ1-4, is SQTIHQWPATLVQPVGSPLSLECTVEGTSNPNLYWYRQAAGRGLQLLFYSVGIGQISSEVPQNLSASRPQDRQFILSSKKLLLSDSGFYLCAWSVQGEKLFFGSGTQLSVL.

This clone was recorded a few times. The chain couples TRBV2 to TRBJ1-5; the D gene is possibly TRBD1 (5 bases). Germline CDR1 is SNHLY and CDR2 is FYNNEI. The germline V and J ends were trimmed by 3 bases and 4 bases, with 10 bases remaining between them. This CDR3 comprises 14 residues. The CDR3 loop is CASSDQGWNQPQHF. In DNA, the CDR3 is TGTGCCAGCAGTGATCAGGGTTGGAATCAGCCCCAGCATTTT.

The CDR3 coding sequence is TGTGCCAGCTCACCGTTTTCGGACATGGGGGGAAACTATGGCTACACCTTC. Translated: CASSPFSDMGGNYGYTF. The chain joins TRBV18 to TRBJ1-2, with a weak D call TRBD1 (5 bases). The germline CDR1 and CDR2 sequences are KGHSH and LQKENI. CDR3 length: 17 amino acids. With 3 bases removed from V and 2 bases from J, the gap between germline ends came to 19 bases.

V is TRBV2 and J is TRBJ2-1; possible D gene TRBD1, 6 bases. The CDR3 consists of 14 residues. In germline, CDR1 is SNHLY, CDR2 FYNNEI. V lost 6 bases, J lost 6 bases, and 15 bases lay in between. CDR3 nucleotide sequence: TGTGCCAGCAGGAGGACAGAATCTGGCAATGAGCAGTTCTTC. This sequence encodes CASRRTESGNEQFF.

This clone has only a few counts. The rearrangement links TRBV7-2 to TRBJ1-5, with 11 bases matching TRBD1. Unmatched junction bases numbered 5, after V lost 1 base and J lost 6 bases. From germline, CDR1 is SGHTA and CDR2 FQGNSA. The CDR3 is 16 residues long. This CDR3 is CASSLVGQGEGQPQHF. The CDR3 DNA reads as TGTGCCAGCAGCTTAGTGGGACAGGGGGAGGGTCAGCCCCAGCATTTT.

The chain carries TRBV18 and TRBJ2-7, with 10 positions matching TRBD2. Per germline, CDR1 KGHSH and CDR2 LQKENI. The CDR3 has 15 residues. V lost 3 bases to trimming and J lost 3 bases; unmatched junction nucleotides: 5. The CDR3 reads CASSPLAGADYEQYF. DNA for the CDR3: TGTGCCAGCTCACCGCTAGCGGGGGCAGACTACGAGCAGTACTTC.

The rearrangement uses TRBV3-1 (or the pseudogene TRBV3-2) and TRBJ1-1; 8 bases agree with TRBD1. Germline V CDR1 and CDR2: LGHDT, YNNKEL (reference sequence). The junction had 7 bases not matched to a gene; V was cut back by 0 bases and J by 10 bases. The CDR3 consists of 14 residues. Here the CDR3 reads CASSQDSPRGRAFF. Here the CDR3 DNA reads TGTGCCAGCAGCCAAGATTCTCCCAGGGGGCGAGCTTTCTTT.

The chain links TRBV21-1 to TRBJ1-1; the table's D call, TRBD1, was not checked against the DNA. TRBV21-1 is a pseudogene. CDR3 length equals 15 residues. CDR3 in DNA: TGTGCCAGCAGCAAATCGAAAACCAGGGATACTGAAGCTTTCTTT. Protein product: CASSKSKTRDTEAFF.